This section outlines one TCR beta chain sequence together with its context. Its antigen remains unidentified. TCRdb independently ran MiXCR on the 5' RACE reads; one entry per CDR3 protein. Of roughly 500,000 distinct CDR3 sequences listed, approximately 20% are singletons. In germline, CDR1 is MNHEY, CDR2 SVGAGI. The ends were cut back, 6 bases at V and 5 bases at J, with 19 bases in the middle. The CDR3 consists of 15 residues. These data come from a study of T-cell memory formation after mild COVID-19. Study results and caveats: Of the contracting clones, CD4+ ones lay mainly in CM and EM, and CD8+ ones in EMRA.

The chain joins TRBV6-5 to TRBJ2-5, with D possibly being TRBD2 (6 bases). This sequence was found in an adult woman who had mild COVID-19 (a few samples of this study predate the infection). Cell type and time point are not known. The sample was PBMCs or a T cell subset sorted from them (not recorded which). The DNA for the CDR3 is TGTGCCAGCAGCTACAATAACTTAGCGGAGGAGACCCAGTACTTC. Translation: CASSYNNLAEETQYF.